The TCR beta chain described here comes from a study of beta chain features in type 1 diabetes. Findings and caveats of the study: There were fewer insertions and more deletions at the VDJ junctions of type 1 diabetes patients.

Sequenced material consisted of expressed TCRB transcripts (all of the isolated RNA was reverse transcribed). Regulatory, naive and central memory T cell samples averaged approximately 3.5 million reads. The assay was immunoSEQ multiplex PCR, and TCRdb's table has in-frame clones only and misses some. The repertoire has about 180,000 clones, around an eighth of them found once; the top ten carry around 0.63%. Blood was collected once per donor into heparin, averaging around 120 mL. Populations obtained by sorting all exceeded 95% purity. Comment on this clone: Its antigen is as yet unknown.

Per germline, CDR1 MGHRA and CDR2 YSYEKL. The CDR3 is made up of 18 amino acids. V lost 11 bases and J lost 0; bases outside the gene matches: 16. The clonotype was recovered from a woman in her late teens or twenties in good health. The chain links TRBV4-1 to TRBJ2-4, with 10 bases fitting TRBD2. Sample: central memory CD4+ T cells from blood. This CDR3 is CAPRARTSGPLAKNIQYF. CDR3 nucleotide sequence: TGCGCCCCCAGGGCCCGGACTAGCGGACCCCTAGCCAAAAACATTCAGTACTTC.